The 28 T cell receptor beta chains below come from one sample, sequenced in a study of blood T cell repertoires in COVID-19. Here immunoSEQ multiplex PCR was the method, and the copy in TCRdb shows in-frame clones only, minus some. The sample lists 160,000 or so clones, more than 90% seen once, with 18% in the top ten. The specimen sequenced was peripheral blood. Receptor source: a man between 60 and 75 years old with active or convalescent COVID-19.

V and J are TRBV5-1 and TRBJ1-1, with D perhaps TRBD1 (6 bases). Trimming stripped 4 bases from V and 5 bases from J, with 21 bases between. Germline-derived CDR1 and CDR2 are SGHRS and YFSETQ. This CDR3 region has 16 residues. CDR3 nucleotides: TGCGCCAGCAGCCGGTGGTTAGGGCAGGGACAAACTGAAGCTTTCTTT. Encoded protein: CASSRWLGQGQTEAFF. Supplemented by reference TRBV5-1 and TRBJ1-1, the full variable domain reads KAGVTQTPRYLIKTRGQQVTLSCSPISGHRSVSWYQQTPGQGLQFLFEYFSETQRNKGNFPGRFSGRQFSNSRSEMNVSTLELGDSALYLCASSRWLGQGQTEAFFGQGTRLTVV.

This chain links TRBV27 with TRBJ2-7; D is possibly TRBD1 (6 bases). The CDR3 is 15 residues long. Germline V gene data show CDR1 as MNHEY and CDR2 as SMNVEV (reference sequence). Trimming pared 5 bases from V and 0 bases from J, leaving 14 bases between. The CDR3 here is CASSMRGISSYEQYF. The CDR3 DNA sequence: TGTGCCAGCAGTATGAGGGGGATAAGCTCCTACGAGCAGTACTTC.

This CDR3 reads CASSIGTGVSEQYF. DNA for the CDR3: TGTGCCAGTAGTATTGGGACAGGGGTATCCGAGCAGTACTTC. This chain links TRBV19 with TRBJ2-7; TRBD1 agrees at 10 bases. Germline V gene sequence: CDR1 LNHDA, CDR2 SQIVND (reference sequence). J gave up 6 bases and V 3 bases, and 5 bases lay outside the gene matches. There are 14 residues in the CDR3.

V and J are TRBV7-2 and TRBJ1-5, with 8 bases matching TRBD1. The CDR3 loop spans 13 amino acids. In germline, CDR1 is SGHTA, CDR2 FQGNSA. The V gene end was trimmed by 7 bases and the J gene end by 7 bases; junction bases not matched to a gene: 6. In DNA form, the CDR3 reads TGTGCCAGCAACCAGGGACAGGAACAGCCCCAGCATTTT. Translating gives CASNQGQEQPQHF.

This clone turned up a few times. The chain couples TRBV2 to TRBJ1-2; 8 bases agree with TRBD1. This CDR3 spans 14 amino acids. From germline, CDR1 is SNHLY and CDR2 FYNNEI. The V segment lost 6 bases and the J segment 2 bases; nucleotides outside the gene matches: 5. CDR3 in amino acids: CASSPQGENYGYTF. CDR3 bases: TGTGCCAGCAGCCCACAGGGGGAGAACTATGGCTACACCTTC.

The CDR3 nucleotides read TGTGCCAGCAGACTCTGGACCGGGGAGCTGTTTTTT. Amino acid sequence: CASRLWTGELFF. The V call is TRBV12-3 or TRBV12-4, the J call TRBJ2-2; D gene unclear. Trimming cost V 6 bases and J 5 bases, with 7 bases left between them. CDR3 length: 12 amino acids.

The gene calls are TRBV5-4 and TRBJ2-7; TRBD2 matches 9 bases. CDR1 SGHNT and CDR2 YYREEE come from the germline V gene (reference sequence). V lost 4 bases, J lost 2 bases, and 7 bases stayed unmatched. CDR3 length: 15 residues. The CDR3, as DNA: TGTGCCAGCAGCACCTTAGCGGGGGACCCCTACGAGCAGTACTTC. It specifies CASSTLAGDPYEQYF.

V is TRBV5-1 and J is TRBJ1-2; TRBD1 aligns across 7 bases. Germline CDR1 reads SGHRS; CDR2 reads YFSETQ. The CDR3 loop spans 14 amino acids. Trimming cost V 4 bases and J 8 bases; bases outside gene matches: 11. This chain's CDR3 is CASSPGDREGGYTF. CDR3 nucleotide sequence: TGCGCCAGCAGCCCCGGGGACAGAGAGGGCGGCTACACCTTC.

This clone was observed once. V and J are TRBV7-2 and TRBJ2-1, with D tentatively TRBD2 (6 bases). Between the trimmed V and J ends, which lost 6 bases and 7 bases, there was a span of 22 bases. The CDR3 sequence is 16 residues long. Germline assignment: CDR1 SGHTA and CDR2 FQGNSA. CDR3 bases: TGTGCCAGCAGGTCCGCCGGGACTGCCACCCCTAATGAGCAGTTCTTC. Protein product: CASRSAGTATPNEQFF.

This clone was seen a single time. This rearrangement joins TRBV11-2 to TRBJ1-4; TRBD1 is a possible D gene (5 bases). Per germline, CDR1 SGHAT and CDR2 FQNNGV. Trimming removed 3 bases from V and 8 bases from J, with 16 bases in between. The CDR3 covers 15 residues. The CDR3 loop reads CASSFIGRGGEKLFF. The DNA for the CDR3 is TGTGCCAGCAGCTTCATCGGGCGCGGGGGGGAAAAACTGTTTTTT.

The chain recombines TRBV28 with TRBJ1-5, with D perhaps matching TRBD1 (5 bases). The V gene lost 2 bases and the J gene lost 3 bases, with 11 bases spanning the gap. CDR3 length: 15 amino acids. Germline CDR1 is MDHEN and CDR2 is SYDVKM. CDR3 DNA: TGTGCCAGCAGTTTAGGACAAGTGGACAATCAGCCCCAGCATTTT. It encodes CASSLGQVDNQPQHF.

CDR3: CASSLSGSTYEQYF. CDR3 coding DNA: TGTGCCAGCAGTTTATCGGGCAGTACCTACGAGCAGTACTTC. This chain joins TRBV27 and TRBJ2-7, with unresolved D. This CDR3 contains 14 residues. The germline V gene encodes CDR1 MNHEY and CDR2 SMNVEV (reference sequence). V gave up 0 bases and J gave up 2 bases, with 8 bases separating them.

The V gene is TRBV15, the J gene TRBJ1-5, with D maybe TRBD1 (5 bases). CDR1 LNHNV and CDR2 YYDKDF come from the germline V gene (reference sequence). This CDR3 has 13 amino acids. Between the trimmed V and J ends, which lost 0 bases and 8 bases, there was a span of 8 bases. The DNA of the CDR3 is TGTGCCACCAGCAGAGACAGGGCGGAGCCCCAGCATTTT. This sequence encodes CATSRDRAEPQHF.

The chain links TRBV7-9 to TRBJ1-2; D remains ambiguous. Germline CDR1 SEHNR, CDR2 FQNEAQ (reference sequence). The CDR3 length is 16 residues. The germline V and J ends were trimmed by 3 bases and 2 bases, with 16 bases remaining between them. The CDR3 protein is CASSLTSPRGNYGYTF. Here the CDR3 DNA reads TGTGCCAGCAGCTTGACTTCCCCTCGAGGAAACTATGGCTACACCTTC.

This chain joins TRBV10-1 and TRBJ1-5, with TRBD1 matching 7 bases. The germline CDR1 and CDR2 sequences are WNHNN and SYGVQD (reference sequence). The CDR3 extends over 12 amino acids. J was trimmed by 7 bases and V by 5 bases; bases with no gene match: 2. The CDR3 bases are TGCGCCAGCAGTACGACAGGGCAGCCCCAGCATTTT. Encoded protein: CASSTTGQPQHF.

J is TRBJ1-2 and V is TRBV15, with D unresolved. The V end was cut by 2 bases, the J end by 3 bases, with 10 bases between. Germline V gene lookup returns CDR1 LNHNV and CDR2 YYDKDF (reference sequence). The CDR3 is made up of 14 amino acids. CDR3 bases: TGTGCCACCAGCAGACGTCGGTCTGACTATGGCTACACCTTC. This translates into CATSRRRSDYGYTF. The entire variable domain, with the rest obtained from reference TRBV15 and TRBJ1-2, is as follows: DAMVIQNPRYQVTQFGKPVTLSCSQTLNHNVMYWYQQKSSQAPKLLFHYYDKDFNNEADTPDNFQSRRPNTSFCFLDIRSPGLGDTAMYLCATSRRRSDYGYTFGSGTRLTVV.

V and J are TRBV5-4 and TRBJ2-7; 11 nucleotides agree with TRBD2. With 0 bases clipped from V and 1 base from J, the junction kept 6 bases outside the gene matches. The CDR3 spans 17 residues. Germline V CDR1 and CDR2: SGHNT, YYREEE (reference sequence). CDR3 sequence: CASSLDLAGGGSYEQYF. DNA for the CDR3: TGTGCCAGCAGCTTGGATCTAGCGGGAGGTGGGTCCTACGAGCAGTACTTC. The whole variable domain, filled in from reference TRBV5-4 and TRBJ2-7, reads ETGVTQSPTHLIKTRGQQVTLRCSSQSGHNTVSWYQQALGQGPQFIFQYYREEENGRGNFPPRFSGLQFPNYSSELNVNALELDDSALYLCASSLDLAGGGSYEQYFGPGTRLTVT.

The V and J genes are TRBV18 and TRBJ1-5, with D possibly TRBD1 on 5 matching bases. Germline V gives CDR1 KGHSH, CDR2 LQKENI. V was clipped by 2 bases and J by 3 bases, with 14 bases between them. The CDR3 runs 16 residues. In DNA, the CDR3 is TGTGCCAGCTCACCAGCCGGGACTGGGTCCAATCAGCCCCAGCATTTT. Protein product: CASSPAGTGSNQPQHF.

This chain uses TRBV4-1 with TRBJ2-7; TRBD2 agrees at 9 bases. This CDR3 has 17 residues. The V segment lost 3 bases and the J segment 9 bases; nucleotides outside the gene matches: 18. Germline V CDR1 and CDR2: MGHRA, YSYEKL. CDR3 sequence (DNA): TGCGCCAGCAGCCAGGTGCTGGTGACTAGCGGCCCGCTAGGGCAGTACTTC. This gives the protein CASSQVLVTSGPLGQYF.

The CDR3 DNA is TGTGCCAGCAGCTTACGTGTAGGCAGGCCGATCTACAATGAGCAGTTCTTC. Its translation: CASSLRVGRPIYNEQFF. The chain recombines TRBV7-2 with TRBJ2-1; D uncertain. The germline gives CDR1 SGHTA, CDR2 FQGNSA. CDR3 length equals 17 residues. Trimming left V 2 bases short and J 3 bases short, with 17 bases between.

CDR3 protein: CASSSSTNEKLFF. In DNA form, the CDR3 reads TGTGCCAGCTCATCCTCAACTAATGAAAAACTGTTTTTT. The chain couples TRBV18 to TRBJ1-4; unclear D gene. From germline, CDR1 is KGHSH and CDR2 LQKENI. The CDR3 runs 13 residues. V shed 5 bases and J shed 0 bases, with 4 bases lying between them.

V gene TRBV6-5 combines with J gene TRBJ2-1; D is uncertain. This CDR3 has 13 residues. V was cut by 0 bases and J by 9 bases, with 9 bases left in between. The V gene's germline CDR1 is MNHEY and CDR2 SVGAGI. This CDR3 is CASSYSPRGEQFF. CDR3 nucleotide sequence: TGTGCCAGCAGTTACTCCCCCCGCGGTGAGCAGTTCTTC.

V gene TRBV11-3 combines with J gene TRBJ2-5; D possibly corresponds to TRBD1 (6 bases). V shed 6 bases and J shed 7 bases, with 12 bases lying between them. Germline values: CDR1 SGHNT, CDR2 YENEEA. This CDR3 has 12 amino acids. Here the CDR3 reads CASSQGSGTQYF. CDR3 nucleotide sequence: TGTGCCAGCAGTCAGGGGAGTGGGACCCAGTACTTC.

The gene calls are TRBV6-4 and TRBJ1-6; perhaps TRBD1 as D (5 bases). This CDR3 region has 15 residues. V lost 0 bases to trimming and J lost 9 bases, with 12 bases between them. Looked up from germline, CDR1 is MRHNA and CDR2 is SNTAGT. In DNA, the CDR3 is TGTGCCAGCAGTGACTCGGGGGGGTTCCGTTCACCCCTCCACTTT. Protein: CASSDSGGFRSPLHF.

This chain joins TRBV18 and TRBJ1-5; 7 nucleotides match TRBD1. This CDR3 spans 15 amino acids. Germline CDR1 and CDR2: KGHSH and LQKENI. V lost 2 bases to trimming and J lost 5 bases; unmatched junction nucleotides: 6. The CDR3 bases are TGTGCCAGCTCACCAGGACAGGCCAGGGATCAGCCCCAGCATTTT. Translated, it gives CASSPGQARDQPQHF.

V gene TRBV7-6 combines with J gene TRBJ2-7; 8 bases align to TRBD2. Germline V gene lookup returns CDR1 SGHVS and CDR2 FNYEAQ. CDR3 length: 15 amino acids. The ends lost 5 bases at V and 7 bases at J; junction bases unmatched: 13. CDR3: CASSPQMRGVGEQYF. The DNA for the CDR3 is TGTGCCAGCAGCCCCCAAATGCGGGGGGTGGGGGAGCAGTACTTC.

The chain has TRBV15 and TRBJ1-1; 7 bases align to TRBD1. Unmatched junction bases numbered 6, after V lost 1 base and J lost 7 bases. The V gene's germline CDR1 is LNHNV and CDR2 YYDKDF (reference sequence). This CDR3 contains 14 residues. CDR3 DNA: TGTGCCACCAGCAGAGTGGGGACAGACCTTGAAGCTTTCTTT. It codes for CATSRVGTDLEAFF.

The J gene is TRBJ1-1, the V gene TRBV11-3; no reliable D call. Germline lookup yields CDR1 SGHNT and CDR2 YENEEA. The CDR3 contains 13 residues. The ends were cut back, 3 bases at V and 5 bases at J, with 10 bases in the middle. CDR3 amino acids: CASSFSGWTEAFF. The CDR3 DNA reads TGTGCCAGCAGCTTTTCGGGTTGGACTGAAGCTTTCTTT.